The next 28 T cell receptor beta chains were all read from a single sample in a study of regulatory T cells in long-lasting Graves disease. Arm-PCR with iRepertoire HTBI primers amplified the CDR3 regions for these TCR beta libraries. From the multiplex PCR reads, TCRdb called clonotypes with MiXCR, one entry per CDR3 protein. This sample has hundreds of thousands of distinct CDR3 sequences, with about 16% found just once. Noted time point: newly diagnosed GD, antithyroid drugs for less than 3 months. PBMC-derived RNA was used for the TCR library. This same sample was also taken into another study, of T cells in Graves' hyperthyroidism and ophthalmopathy.

The sample consisted of peripheral blood mononuclear cells (PBMCs), taken at new diagnosis, from a patient treated with antithyroid drugs. The receptors originated from a woman aged 25 to 39 with Graves disease.

This clonotype was seen ten or more times. J is TRBJ1-5 and V is TRBV2, with D unresolved. CDR3 size: 17 residues. V lost 0 bases and J 7 bases, leaving 19 bases between the germline ends. Germline assignment: CDR1 SNHLY and CDR2 FYNNEI. The CDR3 nucleotides read TGTGCCAGCAGTGAAGCGGGTCTGGCGGGTTCAGGCCAGCCCCAGCATTTT. Protein product: CASSEAGLAGSGQPQHF.

There are a few counts of this clonotype. J is TRBJ1-2 and V is TRBV20-1; the D gene is possibly TRBD1 (6 bases). The V gene lost 8 bases and the J gene lost 4 bases, with 17 bases spanning the gap. CDR3 length equals 13 residues. Germline V gene data show CDR1 as DFQATT and CDR2 as SNEGSKA (reference sequence). CDR3: CSSNVRGSYGYTF. The CDR3 DNA reads TGCAGTTCCAACGTCAGGGGTAGCTATGGCTACACCTTC.

The chain couples TRBV20-1 to TRBJ2-1; 9 bases align to TRBD2. V was pared by 2 bases and J by 0 bases, with 20 bases of the junction left unmatched. CDR3 length: 21 amino acids. Germline values: CDR1 DFQATT, CDR2 SNEGSKA (reference sequence). CDR3 nucleotides: TGCAGTGCTAGAAAAGCCGCGGGAGGGCCGGGTATGTTGAGCTCCTACAATGAGCAGTTCTTC. Protein: CSARKAAGGPGMLSSYNEQFF.

V and J are TRBV30 and TRBJ1-1; D ambiguous. CDR3 length: 13 residues. Germline V gene lookup returns CDR1 GTSNPN and CDR2 SVGIG (reference sequence). Trimming stripped 1 base from V and 0 bases from J, with 6 bases between. Here the CDR3 reads CAWSAQMNTEAFF. CDR3 bases: TGTGCCTGGAGTGCCCAGATGAACACTGAAGCTTTCTTT.

On this clonotype: This may be a read error: a much more frequent sequence differs by one nucleotide. This chain connects TRBV7-2 to TRBJ1-1, with D possibly being TRBD1 (5 bases). The CDR3 is made up of 17 amino acids. Per germline, CDR1 SGHTA and CDR2 FQGNSA. In DNA, the CDR3 is TGTGCCAGCAGCCGATATGTCCCGGGACGGTCATTCACTGAATCTTTCTTT. Translated, it gives CASSRYVPGRSFTESFF.

The V gene is TRBV28, the J gene TRBJ2-7; unclear D gene. The CDR3 length is 16 residues. Looked up from germline, CDR1 is MDHEN and CDR2 is SYDVKM. V gave up 2 bases and J gave up 4 bases, with 18 bases separating them. CDR3: CASSLARGRIQYEQYF. DNA of the CDR3: TGTGCCAGCAGTTTAGCCCGCGGACGGATTCAATACGAGCAGTACTTC.

This clonotype showed up just a few times. CDR3 coding DNA: TGTGCCAGCAGTACGGGAGTGCTCTACGAGCAGTACTTC. Translating gives CASSTGVLYEQYF. The V call is TRBV12-3 or TRBV12-4, the J call TRBJ2-7, with a tentative D call TRBD2 (6 bases). The CDR3 loop spans 13 amino acids. Trimming stripped 5 bases from V and 3 bases from J, with 11 bases between.

Concerning this clonotype: One base away lies a much larger clone, so this may be a sequencing read error. This sequence joins TRBV10-3 and TRBJ1-5, with 8 nucleotides matching TRBD1. The CDR3 runs 12 residues. Germline V lookup: CDR1 ENHRY, CDR2 SYGVKD. The CDR3 spells CAISGTGQPLHF. CDR3 nucleotides: TGTGCCATCAGTGGGACAGGGCAGCCCCTGCATTTT.

The chain recombines TRBV28 with TRBJ2-2; no clear D. Looked up from germline, CDR1 is MDHEN and CDR2 is SYDVKM. This CDR3 has 14 amino acids. With 3 bases removed from V and 5 bases from J, the gap between germline ends came to 10 bases. CDR3 in amino acids: CASSFGDRTGELFF. The DNA for the CDR3 is TGTGCCAGCAGTTTTGGGGATCGTACCGGGGAGCTGTTTTTT.

This clonotype has only a few counts. The chain recombines TRBV3-1 with TRBJ2-7; no definite D call. Germline V gene sequence: CDR1 LGHDT, CDR2 YNNKEL (reference sequence). This CDR3 has 14 residues. V lost 4 bases and J lost 1, with 11 bases in between. The CDR3 DNA sequence: TGTGCCAGCAGCCGAGCAGGAGATTCCTACGAGCAGTACTTC. This codes for CASSRAGDSYEQYF.

This clonotype has ten or more counts. This chain uses TRBV27 with TRBJ1-6; tentative D call: TRBD1 (5 bases). Trimming shortened V by 6 bases and J by 9 bases, and 12 bases separated the two germline ends. The CDR3 contains 13 residues. The germline V gene has CDR1 MNHEY and CDR2 SMNVEV (reference sequence). The CDR3 DNA sequence: TGTGCCAGCAGGGGGCACATGGCTTCACCCCTCCACTTT. Translation: CASRGHMASPLHF.

V is TRBV9 and J is TRBJ1-5, with 9 bases that match TRBD1. The CDR3 extends over 16 amino acids. V trimming: 3 bases; J trimming: 7 bases; junction bases outside the gene matches: 11. Looked up from germline, CDR1 is SGDLS and CDR2 is YYNGEE. The CDR3 bases are TGTGCCAGCAGCGGTGGGACAGGGTCCCTAGGGCAGCCCCAGCATTTT. Translation gives CASSGGTGSLGQPQHF.

The V call is TRBV10-3, the J call TRBJ2-1, with 8 bases identical to TRBD1. The CDR3 is made up of 16 amino acids. V shed 6 bases, J shed 0 bases, and the junction held 7 bases outside the gene matches. Germline CDR1 ENHRY, CDR2 SYGVKD. The CDR3 spells CAISDTTGASYNEQFF. The CDR3 region has the DNA TGTGCCATCAGCGACACGACAGGGGCCTCCTACAATGAGCAGTTCTTC.

There are a few counts of this clonotype. Given the absence of the conserved phenylalanine or tryptophan at the CDR3 end, a read error is likely. The chain couples TRBV12-3 or TRBV12-4 to TRBJ2-1; 7 bases line up with TRBD2. With 1 base clipped from V and 4 bases from J, the junction kept 4 bases outside the gene matches. The CDR3 runs 15 residues. CDR3: CASSLVSGHYNEQFL. CDR3 DNA sequence: TGTGCCAGCAGTTTAGTTAGCGGGCATTACAATGAGCAGTTCCTC.

A single count supports this clonotype. J is TRBJ2-2 and V is TRBV29-1, with D maybe TRBD1 (6 bases). V gave up 8 bases and J gave up 7 bases, with 20 bases separating them. Per the germline V gene, CDR1 is SQVTM and CDR2 is ANQGSEA. The CDR3 is 14 amino acids. The chain's CDR3 is CSISLGQGIGELFF. In nucleotides, the CDR3 is TGCAGCATCTCACTCGGCCAGGGGATCGGGGAGCTGTTTTTT.

The gene calls are TRBV11-3 and TRBJ2-2; 8 nucleotides align to TRBD2. The CDR3 has 19 amino acids. V was pared by 4 bases and J by 1 base, with 14 bases of the junction left unmatched. From germline, CDR1 is SGHNT and CDR2 YENEEA. CDR3 sequence reads: CASSSPWSGSRENTGELFF. The CDR3 DNA is TGTGCCAGCAGCTCTCCTTGGAGCGGGAGTAGGGAGAACACCGGGGAGCTGTTTTTT.

With regard to this clonotype: This could be a read error, since a much larger clone is one nucleotide away. The DNA of the CDR3 is TGCAGTGCTAGGACTAGAGTTACGCAGTATTTT. Encoded protein: CSARTRVTQYF. The chain joins TRBV20-1 to TRBJ2-3, with D perhaps TRBD2 (6 bases). The CDR3 length is 11 residues. Trimming pared 3 bases from V and 8 bases from J, leaving 9 bases between. Germline V gives CDR1 DFQATT, CDR2 SNEGSKA (reference sequence).

The table lists this clonotype with a few counts. The chain combines TRBV20-1 with TRBJ1-1; no clear D gene. The CDR3 length is 12 residues. The ends were cut back, 3 bases at V and 5 bases at J, with 10 bases in the middle. Germline CDR1 is DFQATT and CDR2 is SNEGSKA (reference sequence). The CDR3 coding sequence is TGCAGTGCTAGGAACCTGGGGACTGAAGCTTTCTTT. Its translation: CSARNLGTEAFF.

In this sample, this clonotype turned up a few times. An end of the junction does not agree with germline; a read error may underlie this. This sequence joins TRBV28 and TRBJ2-7; tentatively, D is TRBD2 (5 bases). CDR1 and CDR2 from the germline V gene are MDHEN and SYDVKM. The CDR3 is 14 amino acids. CDR3 sequence (DNA): TGTGCCGGCAGTTTATGGCACGGCGCGGGCGAGCAGTACTTC. Translated: CAGSLWHGAGEQYF.

This clonotype was picked up many times. The V gene is TRBV5-1, the J gene TRBJ2-1, with 10 nucleotides matching TRBD2. The CDR3 sequence is 15 residues long. Unmatched junction bases numbered 6, after V lost 4 bases and J lost 5 bases. Germline values: CDR1 SGHRS, CDR2 YFSETQ. CDR3 protein: CASSVGLAENNEQFF. For the CDR3, the DNA is TGCGCCAGCAGCGTAGGACTAGCGGAGAACAATGAGCAGTTCTTC. Drawing the rest from reference TRBV5-1 and TRBJ2-1, the complete variable domain is KAGVTQTPRYLIKTRGQQVTLSCSPISGHRSVSWYQQTPGQGLQFLFEYFSETQRNKGNFPGRFSGRQFSNSRSEMNVSTLELGDSALYLCASSVGLAENNEQFFGPGTRLTVL.

The sample holds many counts of this clonotype. This chain connects TRBV10-3 to TRBJ1-4; unclear D gene. The CDR3 spans 14 residues. CDR1 and CDR2 (germline): ENHRY, SYGVKD. Trimming took 6 bases from V and 0 from J, leaving 8 bases between them. The CDR3 sequence: CAIREGTTNEKLFF. Written as DNA, the CDR3 is TGTGCCATCAGGGAGGGAACAACTAATGAAAAACTGTTTTTT.

This clonotype was counted ten times or more. The chain recombines TRBV11-2 with TRBJ2-1, with D perhaps being TRBD1 or TRBD2 (5 bases each). Trimming removed 1 base from V and 8 bases from J, with 12 bases in between. Germline V lookup: CDR1 SGHAT, CDR2 FQNNGV. The CDR3 spans 14 residues. The CDR3 nucleotides read TGTGCCAGCAGCTTAGGCAGGGACGTAGATGAGCAGTTCTTC. Translating it yields CASSLGRDVDEQFF.

Many counts were recorded for this clonotype. The CDR3 DNA is TGCGCCAGCAGTGGGACTAGCGGGAGCTCCTACGAGCAGTACTTC. Translating it yields CASSGTSGSSYEQYF. This sequence joins TRBV10-2 and TRBJ2-7; the match to TRBD2 covers 13 bases. CDR1 is WSHSY and CDR2 is SAAADI in the germline V gene. This CDR3 comprises 15 residues. V shed 4 bases and J 0 bases; nucleotides not matched to a gene: 0.

This clonotype was detected only a few times. The rearrangement joins TRBV29-1 to TRBJ2-5, with a tentative D call TRBD2 (5 bases). Germline values: CDR1 SQVTM, CDR2 ANQGSEA. V gave up 7 bases and J gave up 5 bases, with 17 bases separating them. This CDR3 comprises 13 residues. The CDR3 here is CSAGEKKMETQYF. CDR3 bases: TGCAGCGCCGGGGAGAAAAAGATGGAGACCCAGTACTTC.

This clonotype appeared many times. The DNA for the CDR3 is TGTGCCAGCAGTCTAAACACAGGGACTAACTATGGCTACACCTTC. Its protein product is CASSLNTGTNYGYTF. V and J are TRBV6-1 and TRBJ1-2; tentative D call: TRBD1 (6 bases). V was trimmed by 5 bases and J by 0 bases, leaving 13 bases between them. The CDR3 sequence is 15 residues long. Looked up from germline, CDR1 is MNHNS and CDR2 is SASEGT.

The rearrangement joins TRBV7-9 to TRBJ2-1; no reliable D call. Trimming left V 4 bases short and J 7 bases short, with 5 bases between. CDR1 is SEHNR and CDR2 is FQNEAQ in the germline V gene (reference sequence). CDR3 length: 11 amino acids. The CDR3 loop is CASSYMNEQFF. The CDR3 DNA reads TGTGCCAGCAGCTATATGAATGAGCAGTTCTTC. Together with reference TRBV7-9 and TRBJ2-1, the CDR3 gives the full variable domain: DTGVSQNPRHKITKRGQNVTFRCDPISEHNRLYWYRQTLGQGPEFLTYFQNEAQLEKSRLLSDRFSAERPKGSFSTLEIQRTEQGDSAMYLCASSYMNEQFFGPGTRLTVL.

This clonotype was picked up many times. The chain joins TRBV19 to TRBJ2-3; D may be TRBD2 (6 bases). The V end was cut by 8 bases, the J end by 6 bases, with 24 bases between. Per germline, CDR1 LNHDA and CDR2 SQIVND (reference sequence). CDR3 length equals 16 residues. In nucleotides, the CDR3 is TGTGCCAGTCCCCCGCCCGGAGGGCTAGGGATGGATACGCAGTATTTT. Protein: CASPPPGGLGMDTQYF.

This clonotype was counted between two and nine times. The rearrangement links TRBV15 to TRBJ2-6, with D maybe TRBD2 (6 bases). This CDR3 is 18 amino acids long. The germline V and J ends were trimmed by 2 bases and 1 base, with 15 bases remaining between them. Germline V lookup: CDR1 LNHNV, CDR2 YYDKDF (reference sequence). For the CDR3, the DNA is TGTGCCACCAGCAGATCCGAAGAGGGGAGGTCTGGGGCCAACGTCCTGACTTTC. Translated: CATSRSEEGRSGANVLTF. The whole variable domain, remainder taken from reference TRBV15 and TRBJ2-6, is DAMVIQNPRYQVTQFGKPVTLSCSQTLNHNVMYWYQQKSSQAPKLLFHYYDKDFNNEADTPDNFQSRRPNTSFCFLDIRSPGLGDTAMYLCATSRSEEGRSGANVLTFGAGSRLTVL.